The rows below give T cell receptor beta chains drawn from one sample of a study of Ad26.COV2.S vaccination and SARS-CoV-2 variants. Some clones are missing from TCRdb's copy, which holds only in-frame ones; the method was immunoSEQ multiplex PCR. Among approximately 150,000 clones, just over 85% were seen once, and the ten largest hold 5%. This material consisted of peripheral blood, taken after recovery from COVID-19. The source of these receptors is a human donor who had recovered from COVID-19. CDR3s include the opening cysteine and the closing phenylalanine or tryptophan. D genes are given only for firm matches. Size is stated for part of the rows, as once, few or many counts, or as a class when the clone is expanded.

CDR3 protein: CASTRGSNQPQHF
CDR3 DNA: TGTGCCAGCACCCGAGGGAGCAATCAGCCCCAGCATTTT
clone size: .
CDR3 length: 13
D gene: .
J gene: TRBJ1-5
V gene: TRBV7-2

CDR3 protein: CASSQGLAGAFSYEQYF
CDR3 DNA: TGTGCCAGCAGCCAGGGACTAGCGGGGGCGTTTTCCTACGAGCAGTACTTC
clone size: .
CDR3 length: 17
D gene: TRBD2
J gene: TRBJ2-7
V gene: TRBV11-2

CDR3 protein: CASRLAGGSNEQFF
CDR3 DNA: TGTGCCAGCCGGCTAGCGGGGGGCTCCAATGAGCAGTTCTTC
clone size: .
CDR3 length: 14
D gene: TRBD2
J gene: TRBJ2-1
V gene: TRBV19

CDR3 protein: CASSLSQDGGRDTQYF
CDR3 DNA: TGTGCCAGCAGCTTGAGTCAGGATGGGGGGCGAGATACGCAGTATTTT
clone size: .
CDR3 length: 16
D gene: .
J gene: TRBJ2-3
V gene: TRBV11-2

CDR3 protein: CASSVQGEGYNEQFF
CDR3 DNA: TGTGCCAGCAGCGTACAGGGAGAAGGGTACAATGAGCAGTTCTTC
clone size: .
CDR3 length: 15
D gene: .
J gene: TRBJ2-1
V gene: TRBV7-9

CDR3 protein: CASSLDVGQFYEQYF
CDR3 DNA: TGTGCCAGCAGCTTAGACGTTGGACAGTTCTACGAGCAGTACTTC
clone size: once
CDR3 length: 15
D gene: .
J gene: TRBJ2-7
V gene: TRBV11-2

CDR3 protein: CASSEQGWEQYF
CDR3 DNA: TGTGCCAGCAGTGAACAGGGTTGGGAGCAGTACTTC
clone size: .
CDR3 length: 12
D gene: .
J gene: TRBJ2-7
V gene: TRBV2

CDR3 protein: CASSYSGPFTEAFF
CDR3 DNA: TGTGCCAGCAGTTACTCAGGACCATTCACTGAAGCTTTCTTT
clone size: .
CDR3 length: 14
D gene: .
J gene: TRBJ1-1
V gene: TRBV6-2/TRBV6-3

CDR3 protein: CASSLVAGGPNEQFF
CDR3 DNA: TGTGCCAGCAGCTTAGTAGCGGGGGGGCCGAATGAGCAGTTCTTC
clone size: .
CDR3 length: 15
D gene: TRBD2
J gene: TRBJ2-1
V gene: TRBV7-2

CDR3 protein: CASNPGTGTANYGYTF
CDR3 DNA: TGTGCCAGCAACCCGGGGACAGGGACCGCTAACTATGGCTACACCTTC
clone size: .
CDR3 length: 16
D gene: TRBD1
J gene: TRBJ1-2
V gene: TRBV27

CDR3 protein: CASSQDRFTPAGEQFF
CDR3 DNA: TGCGCCAGCAGCCAAGACCGGTTTACCCCAGCGGGTGAGCAGTTCTTC
clone size: .
CDR3 length: 16
D gene: .
J gene: TRBJ2-1
V gene: TRBV4-3

CDR3 protein: CASSTDEQFF
CDR3 DNA: TGTGCCAGCAGCACAGATGAGCAGTTCTTC
clone size: .
CDR3 length: 10
D gene: .
J gene: TRBJ2-1
V gene: TRBV2

CDR3 protein: CATSRDLRGSAPLYGYTF
CDR3 DNA: TGTGCCACCAGCAGAGATCTGCGAGGCTCGGCCCCACTATATGGCTACACCTTC
clone size: .
CDR3 length: 18
D gene: .
J gene: TRBJ1-2
V gene: TRBV15

CDR3 protein: CARARGTSGYEQYF
CDR3 DNA: TGTGCCAGAGCCCGTGGGACTAGCGGCTACGAGCAGTACTTC
clone size: once
CDR3 length: 14
D gene: TRBD2
J gene: TRBJ2-7
V gene: TRBV7-4

CDR3 protein: CASSDMWSWNSPLHF
CDR3 DNA: TGTGCCAGCAGTGATATGTGGAGTTGGAATTCACCCCTCCACTTT
clone size: few
CDR3 length: 15
D gene: .
J gene: TRBJ1-6
V gene: TRBV2

CDR3 protein: CASSFPSTDTQYF
CDR3 DNA: TGTGCCAGCAGTTTTCCCAGCACAGATACGCAGTATTTT
clone size: .
CDR3 length: 13
D gene: .
J gene: TRBJ2-3
V gene: TRBV12-3/TRBV12-4

CDR3 protein: CSASKVVASGNTIYF
CDR3 DNA: TGCAGTGCTAGTAAGGTTGTGGCCTCTGGAAACACCATATATTTT
clone size: .
CDR3 length: 15
D gene: .
J gene: TRBJ1-3
V gene: TRBV20-1

CDR3 protein: CASSLGGSRPQHF
CDR3 DNA: TGTGCCAGCAGTTTAGGTGGGTCGCGGCCCCAGCATTTT
clone size: .
CDR3 length: 13
D gene: .
J gene: TRBJ1-5
V gene: TRBV12-3/TRBV12-4

CDR3 protein: CASRGGIGGYTF
CDR3 DNA: TGTGCCAGCAGGGGGGGGATCGGAGGCTACACCTTC
clone size: .
CDR3 length: 12
D gene: .
J gene: TRBJ1-2
V gene: TRBV2

CDR3 protein: CASSSGGAKYEQYF
CDR3 DNA: TGTGCCAGCAGTTCGGGGGGCGCTAAGTACGAGCAGTACTTC
clone size: .
CDR3 length: 14
D gene: .
J gene: TRBJ2-7
V gene: TRBV6-6

CDR3 protein: CASRAPGPRSNQPQHF
CDR3 DNA: TGTGCCAGTAGAGCACCGGGACCACGTAGCAATCAGCCCCAGCATTTT
clone size: .
CDR3 length: 16
D gene: .
J gene: TRBJ1-5
V gene: TRBV19

CDR3 protein: CASSDVWETQYF
CDR3 DNA: TGTGCCAGCAGTGACGTGTGGGAGACCCAGTACTTC
clone size: .
CDR3 length: 12
D gene: .
J gene: TRBJ2-5
V gene: TRBV28

CDR3 protein: CASSLNSGSTDTQYF
CDR3 DNA: TGTGCCAGCAGCCTGAATAGCGGTAGCACAGATACGCAGTATTTT
clone size: .
CDR3 length: 15
D gene: .
J gene: TRBJ2-3
V gene: TRBV5-4

CDR3 protein: CASSYGPEGLEQYF
CDR3 DNA: TGTGCCAGCAGTTACGGTCCTGAAGGGCTCGAGCAGTACTTC
clone size: once
CDR3 length: 14
D gene: .
J gene: TRBJ2-7
V gene: TRBV6-5

CDR3 protein: CASRGQNTEAFF
CDR3 DNA: TGTGCCAGCAGGGGACAGAACACTGAAGCTTTCTTT
clone size: .
CDR3 length: 12
D gene: .
J gene: TRBJ1-1
V gene: TRBV2

CDR3 protein: CASNDRGNTEAFF
CDR3 DNA: TGTGCCAGCAACGACAGGGGGAACACTGAAGCTTTCTTT
clone size: few
CDR3 length: 13
D gene: TRBD1
J gene: TRBJ1-1
V gene: TRBV7-2

CDR3 protein: CASSLRGGNNYGYTF
CDR3 DNA: TGTGCCAGCAGCCTACGAGGGGGGAACAACTATGGCTACACCTTC
clone size: .
CDR3 length: 15
D gene: .
J gene: TRBJ1-2
V gene: TRBV9

CDR3 protein: CASSHLDGNTIYF
CDR3 DNA: TGTGCCAGTAGCCATCTGGACGGGAACACCATATATTTT
clone size: .
CDR3 length: 13
D gene: .
J gene: TRBJ1-3
V gene: TRBV19

CDR3 protein: CASSQAGTGIGWTYNSPLHF
CDR3 DNA: TGTGCCAGCAGCCAAGCCGGGACAGGGATTGGGTGGACCTATAATTCACCCCTCCACTTT
clone size: .
CDR3 length: 20
D gene: TRBD1
J gene: TRBJ1-6
V gene: TRBV3-1/TRBV3-2

CDR3 protein: CASDPGGSNEQFF
CDR3 DNA: TGCGCCAGCGACCCAGGGGGCTCTAATGAGCAGTTCTTC
clone size: .
CDR3 length: 13
D gene: TRBD1
J gene: TRBJ2-1
V gene: TRBV5-1

CDR3 protein: CASSDRTDEDEAFF
CDR3 DNA: TGCGCCAGCAGTGATAGGACGGACGAAGATGAAGCTTTCTTT
clone size: once
CDR3 length: 14
D gene: .
J gene: TRBJ1-1
V gene: TRBV10-1

CDR3 protein: CASSPRDRNQPQHF
CDR3 DNA: TGTGCCAGCAGTCCCCGGGACAGAAATCAGCCCCAGCATTTT
clone size: .
CDR3 length: 14
D gene: TRBD1
J gene: TRBJ1-5
V gene: TRBV6-5

CDR3 protein: CATSLVSGTEAFF
CDR3 DNA: TGTGCCACCAGTCTGGTGAGCGGCACTGAAGCTTTCTTT
clone size: .
CDR3 length: 13
D gene: .
J gene: TRBJ1-1
V gene: TRBV6-2/TRBV6-3

CDR3 protein: CASSVVAGTDTQYF
CDR3 DNA: TGTGCCAGCAGCGTAGTAGCTGGGACAGATACGCAGTATTTT
clone size: .
CDR3 length: 14
D gene: .
J gene: TRBJ2-3
V gene: TRBV9

CDR3 protein: CASSLSRANQPQHF
CDR3 DNA: TGTGCCAGCAGCTTATCACGAGCCAATCAGCCCCAGCATTTT
clone size: once
CDR3 length: 14
D gene: .
J gene: TRBJ1-5
V gene: TRBV5-5

CDR3 protein: CASTRAGTGGQPQHF
CDR3 DNA: TGTGCCAGCACTAGGGCCGGGACAGGGGGACAGCCCCAGCATTTT
clone size: .
CDR3 length: 15
D gene: TRBD1
J gene: TRBJ1-5
V gene: TRBV28

CDR3 protein: CASSLLVSSYNEQFF
CDR3 DNA: TGTGCCAGCAGCTTATTGGTCAGCTCCTACAATGAGCAGTTCTTC
clone size: .
CDR3 length: 15
D gene: .
J gene: TRBJ2-1
V gene: TRBV7-2

CDR3 protein: CASSSGTANYGYTF
CDR3 DNA: TGTGCCAGCAGTTCCGGGACGGCCAACTATGGCTACACCTTC
clone size: .
CDR3 length: 14
D gene: .
J gene: TRBJ1-2
V gene: TRBV28

CDR3 protein: CATHTGGYGELFF
CDR3 DNA: TGTGCCACTCATACAGGGGGGTACGGGGAGCTGTTTTTT
clone size: once
CDR3 length: 13
D gene: TRBD1
J gene: TRBJ2-2
V gene: TRBV19

CDR3 protein: CASSQGTSDYNEQFF
CDR3 DNA: TGCGCCAGCAGCCAAGGGACTAGCGACTACAATGAGCAGTTCTTC
clone size: once
CDR3 length: 15
D gene: TRBD2
J gene: TRBJ2-1
V gene: TRBV4-1

CDR3 protein: CASSDAGNSYEQYF
CDR3 DNA: TGCGCCAGCAGTGACGCAGGGAACTCCTACGAGCAGTACTTC
clone size: .
CDR3 length: 14
D gene: .
J gene: TRBJ2-7
V gene: TRBV10-2

CDR3 protein: CASRIPSGTSGGSYEQYF
CDR3 DNA: TGTGCCAGCAGAATCCCCTCGGGAACTAGCGGGGGATCCTACGAGCAGTACTTC
clone size: .
CDR3 length: 18
D gene: TRBD2
J gene: TRBJ2-7
V gene: TRBV28

CDR3 protein: CASSFAGVNTEAFF
CDR3 DNA: TGTGCCAGCAGTTTCGCGGGAGTGAACACTGAAGCTTTCTTT
clone size: .
CDR3 length: 14
D gene: .
J gene: TRBJ1-1
V gene: TRBV28

CDR3 protein: CASSYGPQGAGSYEQYF
CDR3 DNA: TGTGCCAGCAGCTATGGGCCTCAGGGGGCCGGGTCGTACGAGCAGTACTTC
clone size: .
CDR3 length: 17
D gene: TRBD1
J gene: TRBJ2-7
V gene: TRBV7-9

CDR3 protein: CASSQGPGQRLNYNEQFF
CDR3 DNA: TGTGCCAGCAGCCAAGGCCCAGGACAGAGGCTAAACTACAATGAGCAGTTCTTC
clone size: few
CDR3 length: 18
D gene: .
J gene: TRBJ2-1
V gene: TRBV6-2/TRBV6-3

CDR3 protein: CASSYSRENTEAFF
CDR3 DNA: TGTGCCAGCAGTTACTCCCGGGAGAACACTGAAGCTTTCTTT
clone size: .
CDR3 length: 14
D gene: .
J gene: TRBJ1-1
V gene: TRBV6-2/TRBV6-3

CDR3 protein: CASSQVGAVTQPQHF
CDR3 DNA: TGCGCCAGCAGCCAAGTCGGTGCGGTAACTCAGCCCCAGCATTTT
clone size: .
CDR3 length: 15
D gene: .
J gene: TRBJ1-5
V gene: TRBV4-1

CDR3 protein: CASSPGPFTDTQYF
CDR3 DNA: TGTGCCAGCAGCCCCGGACCCTTCACAGATACGCAGTATTTT
clone size: .
CDR3 length: 14
D gene: .
J gene: TRBJ2-3
V gene: TRBV5-4

CDR3 protein: CATGAGGNTIYF
CDR3 DNA: TGTGCCACGGGGGCTGGTGGAAACACCATATATTTT
clone size: once
CDR3 length: 12
D gene: .
J gene: TRBJ1-3
V gene: TRBV19

CDR3 protein: CASSLVRLGAGNSPLHF
CDR3 DNA: TGTGCCAGCAGCTTGGTACGATTGGGGGCTGGCAATTCACCCCTCCACTTT
clone size: .
CDR3 length: 17
D gene: .
J gene: TRBJ1-6
V gene: TRBV5-5

CDR3 protein: CASSSGELDSYNEQFF
CDR3 DNA: TGTGCCAGCAGCTCCGGGGAGTTGGACTCCTACAATGAGCAGTTCTTC
clone size: .
CDR3 length: 16
D gene: .
J gene: TRBJ2-1
V gene: TRBV13

CDR3 protein: CASTEGGGPYNEQFF
CDR3 DNA: TGTGCCAGCACCGAAGGGGGGGGGCCCTACAATGAGCAGTTCTTC
clone size: .
CDR3 length: 15
D gene: .
J gene: TRBJ2-1
V gene: TRBV6-5

CDR3 protein: CASSLIRGLVYEQYF
CDR3 DNA: TGTGCCAGCAGCTTAATAAGGGGGCTAGTCTACGAGCAGTACTTC
clone size: .
CDR3 length: 15
D gene: TRBD1
J gene: TRBJ2-7
V gene: TRBV11-1

CDR3 protein: CASSHGTGGDEQYF
CDR3 DNA: TGCGCCAGCAGCCACGGGACAGGGGGCGACGAGCAGTACTTC
clone size: once
CDR3 length: 14
D gene: TRBD1
J gene: TRBJ2-7
V gene: TRBV4-3